These 21 T cell receptor beta chains originate from one sample sequenced in a study of cytomegalovirus exposure and HLA in healthy donors. 60 Vbeta and 13 Jbeta primers were used in PCR. Data came from immunoSEQ multiplex PCR; TCRdb stores just in-frame clones and leaves some out. The data contain 150,000 to 200,000 clones, under 9.5% of them singletons. Material for sequencing was PBMCs. These receptors all stem from a woman aged 30 to 39 in good health and CMV-seropositive.

The chain couples TRBV19 to TRBJ1-5; D is unresolved. Germline CDR1 is LNHDA and CDR2 is SQIVND (reference sequence). Trimming took off 7 bases at V and 1 base at J, with 8 bases between the two ends. The CDR3 is 13 residues long. The CDR3 is CASKERSNQPQHF. The CDR3 DNA is TGTGCCAGTAAGGAGAGAAGCAATCAGCCCCAGCATTTT.

The V and J genes are TRBV2 and TRBJ2-7, with 9 bases fitting TRBD1. CDR3 length: 14 residues. CDR1 is SNHLY, CDR2 FYNNEI, per germline. The ends lost 7 bases at V and 5 bases at J; junction bases unmatched: 9. CDR3 residues: CASTPPGQGHEQYF. CDR3 nucleotides: TGTGCCAGCACTCCCCCGGGACAGGGCCACGAGCAGTACTTC.

The chain uses TRBV2 and TRBJ2-1; 13 nucleotides agree with TRBD2. V was pared by 8 bases and J by 6 bases, with 4 bases of the junction left unmatched. This CDR3 comprises 14 residues. In germline, CDR1 is SNHLY, CDR2 FYNNEI. The CDR3 spells CASGGLAGPNEQFF. CDR3 in DNA: TGTGCCAGCGGGGGACTAGCGGGACCCAATGAGCAGTTCTTC.

V usage is TRBV18 and J usage is TRBJ2-3; D not resolved. V shed 1 base and J shed 0 bases, with 8 bases lying between them. Germline CDR1 KGHSH, CDR2 LQKENI. This CDR3 is built from 15 residues. The CDR3 sequence is CASSPRQVSTDTQYF. CDR3 sequence (DNA): TGTGCCAGCTCACCACGACAAGTTAGCACAGATACGCAGTATTTT.

On this clone: A read error may account for a junction end that differs from germline. The rearrangement joins TRBV7-9 to TRBJ2-7; no firm D call. Germline V gene data show CDR1 as SEHNR and CDR2 as FQNEAQ (reference sequence). This CDR3 has 12 residues. The CDR3 DNA sequence: TGTGCCAGCAGCTTAGCGTGGTGGAGCCTCCACTTC. It is translated as CASSLAWWSLHF.

The chain recombines TRBV11-2 with TRBJ2-2; TRBD1 might be the D (6 bases). Trimming left V 5 bases short and J 7 bases short, with 11 bases between. Looked up from germline, CDR1 is SGHAT and CDR2 is FQNNGV. This CDR3 comprises 13 residues. DNA for the CDR3: TGTGCCAGCAGCACGTACAGGGACGGGGAGCTGTTTTTT. Its translation: CASSTYRDGELFF.

This chain joins TRBV7-3 and TRBJ2-3; 12 nucleotides match TRBD1. CDR1 is SGHTA and CDR2 is FQGTGA in the germline V gene. V dropped 4 bases and J dropped 4; count of bases not matched to a gene: 6. The CDR3 has 16 amino acids. CDR3 sequence (DNA): TGTGCCAGCAGCTCCCGGGGACAGGGGGCCCCAGATACGCAGTATTTT. Translated, it gives CASSSRGQGAPDTQYF.

The rearrangement uses TRBV5-1 and TRBJ1-6; TRBD1 is a possible D gene (5 bases). V lost 0 bases, J lost 7 bases, and 8 bases lay in between. CDR3 length equals 14 residues. Per the germline V gene, CDR1 is SGHRS and CDR2 is YFSETQ. The CDR3 DNA reads TGCGCCAGCAGCTTGGCGGGGGAGAATTCACCCCTCCACTTT. Its protein is CASSLAGENSPLHF.

This clone occurred a few times. This chain links TRBV6-6 with TRBJ1-1; a possible D gene is TRBD1 (5 bases). The CDR3 spans 14 residues. The germline gives CDR1 MNHNY, CDR2 SVGAGI (reference sequence). Trimming took 2 bases from V and 3 from J, leaving 10 bases between them. CDR3 residues: CASSYGGEDTEAFF. CDR3 bases: TGTGCCAGCAGTTACGGGGGGGAGGACACTGAAGCTTTCTTT.

This clone has more than one count but fewer than ten. J is TRBJ1-1 and V is TRBV5-6; perhaps TRBD1 as D (6 bases). Trimming removed 7 bases at V and 3 bases at J, with 19 bases between. The CDR3 runs to 15 residues. The germline V gene encodes CDR1 SGHDT and CDR2 YYEEEE. CDR3 in amino acids: CASLRGGVRYTEAFF. CDR3 in DNA: TGTGCCAGCTTGAGGGGGGGCGTTCGTTACACTGAAGCTTTCTTT.

This clone has only a few counts. The rearrangement joins TRBV21-1 to TRBJ1-4. TRBV21-1 is noted as a pseudogene. The CDR3 is 17 residues long. CDR3 in DNA: TGTGCCAGCAGCAAAAGCGGGTGGGGGACAACTAATGAAAAACTGTTTTTT. Translated, it gives CASSKSGWGTTNEKLFF.

J is TRBJ2-1 and V is TRBV4-1; the match to TRBD2 covers 7 bases. Germline CDR1 MGHRA, CDR2 YSYEKL. The trim removed 3 bases at V and 0 bases at J, leaving 5 bases unmatched. This CDR3 is built from 16 residues. The CDR3 sequence: CASSQGSSGSYNEQFF. CDR3 coding DNA: TGCGCCAGCAGCCAGGGCTCTAGCGGCTCCTACAATGAGCAGTTCTTC.

The V and J genes are TRBV19 and TRBJ2-2, with 8 bases aligning to TRBD2. CDR3 length equals 20 residues. J lost 7 bases, V lost 1 base, and 20 bases had no gene match. Germline V lookup: CDR1 LNHDA, CDR2 SQIVND (reference sequence). The CDR3 DNA reads as TGTGCCAGTAGTATAGCCCAACGGGGAGTCCATCTCGGGAGGGGCGGGGAGCTGTTTTTT. Translated: CASSIAQRGVHLGRGGELFF. The whole variable domain, filled in from reference TRBV19 and TRBJ2-2, reads DGGITQSPKYLFRKEGQNVTLSCEQNLNHDAMYWYRQDPGQGLRLIYYSQIVNDFQKGDIAEGYSVSREKKESFPLTVTSAQKNPTAFYLCASSIAQRGVHLGRGGELFFGEGSRLTVL.

This clone came up a few times. The chain links TRBV5-1 to TRBJ2-7; D remains ambiguous. Germline CDR1 is SGHRS and CDR2 is YFSETQ. The CDR3 consists of 11 residues. V lost 5 bases to trimming and J lost 6 bases, with 9 bases between them. The CDR3 DNA sequence: TGCGCCAGCAGGGAGCAATCCGAGCAGTACTTC. Amino acids: CASREQSEQYF.

Here the CDR3 reads CGSYRGQGYGYTF. The CDR3 coding sequence is TGTGGTAGCTACAGGGGGCAGGGCTATGGCTACACCTTC. The rearrangement uses TRBV9 and TRBJ1-2; 9 positions agree with TRBD1. The CDR3 is 13 amino acids. Per the germline V gene, CDR1 is SGDLS and CDR2 is YYNGEE.

This clone was detected only a few times. This chain joins TRBV11-2 and TRBJ1-1; D is ambiguous. The CDR3 is 12 residues long. Trimming shortened V by 5 bases and J by 6 bases, and 10 bases separated the two germline ends. Germline CDR1 SGHAT, CDR2 FQNNGV. The CDR3 protein is CASSPSRAEAFF. The DNA for the CDR3 is TGTGCCAGCAGCCCTAGTCGAGCTGAAGCTTTCTTT.

This clone was picked up a small number of times. The chain is built from TRBV9 and TRBJ2-1, with D maybe TRBD2 (6 bases). The CDR3 loop spans 14 amino acids. Deletions cut 3 bases from V and 9 bases from J, with 16 bases between. In germline, CDR1 is SGDLS, CDR2 YYNGEE. CDR3 residues: CASSGGYTGGEQFF. CDR3 DNA: TGTGCCAGCAGCGGAGGCTATACCGGGGGTGAGCAGTTCTTC.

The chain has TRBV9 and TRBJ1-1; TRBD1 matches 11 bases. The germline V gene encodes CDR1 SGDLS and CDR2 YYNGEE. This CDR3 is built from 15 residues. With V trimmed by 4 bases and J by 5 bases, 7 bases remained unmatched. The CDR3 reads CASSLRTGGDTEAFF. The CDR3 nucleotides read TGTGCCAGCAGCTTGAGGACAGGGGGCGATACTGAAGCTTTCTTT. The full variable domain, completed using reference TRBV9 and TRBJ1-1, is DSGVTQTPKHLITATGQRVTLRCSPRSGDLSVYWYQQSLDQGLQFLIQYYNGEERAKGNILERFSAQQFPDLHSELNLSSLELGDSALYFCASSLRTGGDTEAFFGQGTRLTVV.

This chain links TRBV10-1 with TRBJ2-1, with TRBD2 matching 7 bases. CDR1 and CDR2 (germline): WNHNN, SYGVQD (reference sequence). There are 14 residues in the CDR3. The ends lost 2 bases at V and 11 bases at J; junction bases unmatched: 9. This CDR3 reads CASSEGRGRAKQFF. CDR3 in DNA: TGCGCCAGCAGTGAGGGTAGAGGGAGGGCGAAGCAGTTCTTC.

This chain links TRBV7-9 with TRBJ2-1; 7 bases are shared with TRBD2. CDR3 length: 15 residues. From germline, CDR1 is SEHNR and CDR2 FQNEAQ (reference sequence). Germline trimming cut 5 bases from V and 2 bases from J; bases unmatched to any gene: 6. The CDR3 DNA reads as TGTGCCAGCAGCAATGGGGGAGGGGCCTACAATGAGCAGTTCTTC. Translation: CASSNGGGAYNEQFF.

CDR3 loop: CASSPNRGGGISGNTIYF. The CDR3 region has the DNA TGTGCCAGCAGCCCGAACCGAGGGGGGGGGATCTCTGGAAACACCATATATTTT. This rearrangement joins TRBV7-6 to TRBJ1-3, with a possible D match to TRBD1 (6 bases). The CDR3 is 18 amino acids. V dropped 5 bases and J dropped 0 bases, with 20 bases sitting between them. CDR1 and CDR2 from the germline V gene are SGHVS and FNYEAQ.